This paragraph reports one T cell receptor beta chain. This sample was included in a study of blood T cell repertoires in COVID-19. Study background: The United States, Italy and Spain were the sources of the acute and convalescent COVID-19 samples.

Clones were read by immunoSEQ multiplex PCR, and TCRdb kept only the in-frame ones, dropping some. This sample carries 300,000 or so clones, roughly 85% of them seen once, and the ten largest clones take about 4.2%. The junction had 4 bases not matched to a gene; V was cut back by 5 bases and J by 2 bases. This CDR3 is 14 amino acids long. Assignment of participants to cohorts was predicated upon participant-reported clinical history. The TCR comes from a woman aged 35 to 49 with acute COVID-19. The chain has TRBV23-1 and TRBJ2-7, with 9 nucleotides matching TRBD1. TRBV23-1 carries the ORF label, with uncertain function. The sample comprised PBMCs or T cells enriched from blood (not recorded which). The CDR3 is CASSEDRGPYEQYF. The CDR3 DNA reads as TGCGCCAGCAGTGAGGACAGGGGCCCCTACGAGCAGTACTTC.